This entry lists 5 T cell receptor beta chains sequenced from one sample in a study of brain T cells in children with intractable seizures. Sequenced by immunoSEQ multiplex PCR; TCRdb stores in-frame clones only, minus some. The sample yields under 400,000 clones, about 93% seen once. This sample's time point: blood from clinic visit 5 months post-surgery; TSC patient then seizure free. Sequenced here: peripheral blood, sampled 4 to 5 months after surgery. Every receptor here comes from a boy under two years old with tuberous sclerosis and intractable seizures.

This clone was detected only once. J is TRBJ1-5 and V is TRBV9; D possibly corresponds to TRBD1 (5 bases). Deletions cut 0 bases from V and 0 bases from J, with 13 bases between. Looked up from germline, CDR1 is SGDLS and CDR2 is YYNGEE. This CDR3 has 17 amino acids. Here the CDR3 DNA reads TGTGCCAGCAGCGTAGTCCCAAGGGGCGATAGCAATCAGCCCCAGCATTTT. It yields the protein CASSVVPRGDSNQPQHF.

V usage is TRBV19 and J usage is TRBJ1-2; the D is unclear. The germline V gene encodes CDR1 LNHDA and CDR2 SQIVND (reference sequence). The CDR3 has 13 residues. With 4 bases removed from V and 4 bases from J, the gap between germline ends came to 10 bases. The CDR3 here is CASSTGFFYGYTF. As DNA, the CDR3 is TGTGCCAGTAGTACGGGCTTCTTCTATGGCTACACCTTC.

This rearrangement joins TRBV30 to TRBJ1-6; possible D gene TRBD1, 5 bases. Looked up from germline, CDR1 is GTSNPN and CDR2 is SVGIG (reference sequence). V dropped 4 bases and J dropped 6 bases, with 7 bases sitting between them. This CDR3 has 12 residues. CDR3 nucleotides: TGTGCCTGGATGGGGGGTAATTCACCCCTCCACTTT. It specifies CAWMGGNSPLHF.

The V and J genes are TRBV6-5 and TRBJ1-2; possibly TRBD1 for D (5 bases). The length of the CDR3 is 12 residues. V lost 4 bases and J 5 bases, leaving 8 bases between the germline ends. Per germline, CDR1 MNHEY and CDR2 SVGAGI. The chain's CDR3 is CASSWGDYGYTF. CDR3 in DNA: TGTGCCAGCAGTTGGGGGGATTATGGCTACACCTTC.

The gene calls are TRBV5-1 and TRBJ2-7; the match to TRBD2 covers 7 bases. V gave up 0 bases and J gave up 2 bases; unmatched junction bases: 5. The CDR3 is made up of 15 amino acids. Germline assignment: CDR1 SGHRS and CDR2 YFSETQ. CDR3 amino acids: CASSLERGYTYEQYF. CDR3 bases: TGCGCCAGCAGCTTGGAGCGGGGCTACACCTACGAGCAGTACTTC.